Presented here are 8 T cell receptor beta chains from one specimen sequenced in a study of cytomegalovirus exposure and HLA in healthy donors. PCR was performed using 60 Vbeta and 13 Jbeta primers. The table came from immunoSEQ multiplex PCR; TCRdb's copy has only in-frame clones and leaves some out. In the table there are about 160,000 clones, around 84% of which are singletons. The sequencing input was PBMCs. Source of these receptors: a male donor in good health and CMV-seropositive.

The rearrangement uses TRBV9 and TRBJ1-2, with 9 bases that match TRBD1. The germline CDR1 and CDR2 sequences are SGDLS and YYNGEE. The CDR3 loop spans 13 amino acids. J gave up 8 bases and V 6 bases, and 8 bases lay outside the gene matches. CDR3 DNA: TGTGCCAGCACGGGGGGGACAGGGTTCGGCTACACCTTC. Protein: CASTGGTGFGYTF. Complete variable domain (other parts from reference TRBV9 and TRBJ1-2): DSGVTQTPKHLITATGQRVTLRCSPRSGDLSVYWYQQSLDQGLQFLIQYYNGEERAKGNILERFSAQQFPDLHSELNLSSLELGDSALYFCASTGGTGFGYTFGSGTRLTVV.

This clone was detected only once. The genes are TRBV27 and TRBJ1-1, with D possibly matching TRBD1 (5 bases). Between the trimmed V and J ends, which lost 5 bases and 1 base, there was a span of 11 bases. Germline loops: CDR1 MNHEY, CDR2 SMNVEV (reference sequence). The CDR3 loop spans 14 amino acids. CDR3 residues: CASSIGQGNTEAFF. The CDR3 nucleotides read TGTGCCAGCAGTATCGGTCAGGGGAACACTGAAGCTTTCTTT.

The rearrangement uses TRBV27 and TRBJ1-4, with 7 nucleotides matching TRBD1. Losses at the gene ends were 8 bases for V and 4 bases for J; bases not matched to a gene: 7. This CDR3 contains 14 residues. The germline V gene encodes CDR1 MNHEY and CDR2 SMNVEV (reference sequence). CDR3 nucleotides: TGTGCCAGCTCTCGACAGGGCCATAATGAAAAACTGTTTTTT. It specifies CASSRQGHNEKLFF.

The CDR3 coding sequence is TGTGCCAGCAGCGATCCGGGACAGATCTATGGCTACACCTTC. Translated, it gives CASSDPGQIYGYTF. This chain connects TRBV6-1 to TRBJ1-2; TRBD1 matches at 7 bases. CDR1 is MNHNS and CDR2 is SASEGT in the germline V gene. The CDR3 is 14 residues long. With 6 bases clipped from V and 4 bases from J, the junction kept 8 bases outside the gene matches.

The chain employs TRBV5-1 and TRBJ2-1; no clear D. The CDR3 spans 12 residues. Trimming took 4 bases from V and 6 from J, leaving 8 bases between them. CDR1 is SGHRS, CDR2 YFSETQ, per germline. CDR3 nucleotide sequence: TGCGCCAGCAGCGTGACTCTCAATGAGCAGTTCTTC. As protein: CASSVTLNEQFF.

This chain uses TRBV5-8 with TRBJ1-1; possibly TRBD1 for D (6 bases). With 3 bases removed from V and 9 bases from J, the gap between germline ends came to 15 bases. CDR3 length equals 13 residues. Germline lookup yields CDR1 SGHTS and CDR2 YDEGEE. The CDR3 sequence: CASSWGLGGKAFF. As DNA, the CDR3 is TGTGCCAGCAGCTGGGGGCTGGGGGGGAAAGCTTTCTTT.

This chain uses TRBV5-1 with TRBJ1-1, with D tentatively TRBD1 (5 bases). The CDR3 covers 15 residues. The germline CDR1 and CDR2 sequences are SGHRS and YFSETQ. V was clipped by 3 bases and J by 4 bases, with 16 bases between them. For the CDR3, the DNA is TGCGCCAGCAGCTCCCGGGACCGGGAGGGCACTGAAGCTTTCTTT. Amino acids: CASSSRDREGTEAFF.

The rearrangement joins TRBV7-9 to TRBJ2-1; no reliable D call. CDR3 size: 14 residues. The germline V gene has CDR1 SEHNR and CDR2 FQNEAQ (reference sequence). V lost 4 bases, J lost 4 bases, and 11 bases lay in between. The CDR3 spells CASSSSGNYNEQFF. DNA for the CDR3: TGTGCCAGCAGCTCGTCGGGTAATTACAATGAGCAGTTCTTC.